This T cell receptor beta chain was captured by sequencing in a study of regulatory T cells in long-lasting Graves disease. This CDR3 is 14 amino acids long. V lost 5 bases and J 3 bases, leaving 17 bases between the germline ends. Per the germline V gene, CDR1 is DFQATT and CDR2 is SNEGSKA (reference sequence). Relying on iRepertoire HTBI primers and Arm-PCR of CDR3 regions, the team built TCR beta libraries. From the multiplex PCR reads, TCRdb called clonotypes with MiXCR, one entry per CDR3 protein. This sample has hundreds of thousands of distinct CDR3 sequences, with about 15% found just once. Time point in this sample: newly diagnosed GD, antithyroid drugs for less than 3 months. Preparation of the TCR library used RNA extracted from PBMCs. The same sample was also used in a study of T cells in Graves' hyperthyroidism and ophthalmopathy.

This chain uses TRBV20-1 with TRBJ2-7; D is ambiguous. Sequenced here: peripheral blood mononuclear cells (PBMCs), sampled at new diagnosis, from a patient treated with antithyroid drugs. This TCR was recovered from a woman aged 25 to 39 with Graves disease. The DNA for the CDR3 is TGCAGTGCTTCCGAGTTAGTTGGGAACTACGAGCAGTACTTC. Encoded protein: CSASELVGNYEQYF.